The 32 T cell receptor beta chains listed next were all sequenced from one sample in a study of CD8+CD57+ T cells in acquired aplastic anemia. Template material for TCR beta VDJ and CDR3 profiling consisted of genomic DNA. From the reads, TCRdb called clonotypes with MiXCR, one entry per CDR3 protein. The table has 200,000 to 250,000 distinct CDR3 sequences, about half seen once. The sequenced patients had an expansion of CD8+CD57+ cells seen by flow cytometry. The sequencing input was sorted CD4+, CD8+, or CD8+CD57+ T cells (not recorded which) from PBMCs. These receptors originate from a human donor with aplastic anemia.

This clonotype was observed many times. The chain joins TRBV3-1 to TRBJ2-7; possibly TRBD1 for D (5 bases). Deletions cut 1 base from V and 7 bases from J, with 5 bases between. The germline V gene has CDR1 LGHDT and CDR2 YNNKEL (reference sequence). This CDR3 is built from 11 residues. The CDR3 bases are TGTGCCAGCAGCCAAGGGACAGAGCAGTACTTC. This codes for CASSQGTEQYF.

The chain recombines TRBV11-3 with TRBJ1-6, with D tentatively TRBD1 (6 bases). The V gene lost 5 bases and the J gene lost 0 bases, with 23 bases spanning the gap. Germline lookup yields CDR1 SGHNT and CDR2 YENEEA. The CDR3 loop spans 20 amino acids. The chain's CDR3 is CASSQGYRDRSSSYNSPLHF. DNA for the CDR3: TGTGCCAGCAGCCAAGGGTACAGGGATAGGAGTAGCTCCTATAATTCACCCCTCCACTTT.

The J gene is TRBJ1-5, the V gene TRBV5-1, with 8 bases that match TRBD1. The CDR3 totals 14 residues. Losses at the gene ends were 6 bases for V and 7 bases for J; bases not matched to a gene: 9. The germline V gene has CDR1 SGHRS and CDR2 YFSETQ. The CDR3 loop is CASTPRTGLQPQHF. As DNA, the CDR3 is TGCGCCAGCACCCCCCGGACAGGGTTGCAGCCCCAGCATTTT.

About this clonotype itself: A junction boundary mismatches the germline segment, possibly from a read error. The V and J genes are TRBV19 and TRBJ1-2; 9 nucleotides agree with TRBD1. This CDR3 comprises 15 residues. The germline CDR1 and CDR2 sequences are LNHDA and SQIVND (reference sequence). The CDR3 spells CASSSSQGANYSYTF. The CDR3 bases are TGTGCAAGTAGTTCCTCACAGGGGGCGAACTATAGCTACACCTTC.

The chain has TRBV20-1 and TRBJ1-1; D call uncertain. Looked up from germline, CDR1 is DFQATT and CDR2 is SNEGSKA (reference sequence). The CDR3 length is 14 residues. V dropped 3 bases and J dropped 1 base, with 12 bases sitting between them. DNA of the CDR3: TGCAGTGCTAGGCCGAGGAGTTGGAACACTGAAGCTTTCTTT. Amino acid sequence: CSARPRSWNTEAFF.

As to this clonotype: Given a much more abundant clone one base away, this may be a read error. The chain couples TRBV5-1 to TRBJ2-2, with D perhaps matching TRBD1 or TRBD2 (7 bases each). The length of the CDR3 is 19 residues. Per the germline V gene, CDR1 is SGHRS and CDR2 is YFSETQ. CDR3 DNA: TGCGCCAGCAGCTTGGCAATTTCAGCGGGACAGCGAAACACCGGGGGGCTGTTTTTT. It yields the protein CASSLAISAGQRNTGGLFF.

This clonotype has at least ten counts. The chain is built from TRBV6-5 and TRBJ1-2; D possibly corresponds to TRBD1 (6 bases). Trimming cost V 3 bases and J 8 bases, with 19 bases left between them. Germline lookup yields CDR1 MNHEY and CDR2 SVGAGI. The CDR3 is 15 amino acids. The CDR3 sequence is CASSYLTGRVLGYTF. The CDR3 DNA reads TGTGCCAGCAGTTATCTCACAGGGAGGGTTCTCGGCTACACCTTC.

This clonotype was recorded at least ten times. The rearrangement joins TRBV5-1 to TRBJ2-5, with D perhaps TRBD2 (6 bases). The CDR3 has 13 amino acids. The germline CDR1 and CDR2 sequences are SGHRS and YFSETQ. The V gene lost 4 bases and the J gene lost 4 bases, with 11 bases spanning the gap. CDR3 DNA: TGCGCCAGCAGCCAGATGGGGGGAGAGACCCAGTACTTC. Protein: CASSQMGGETQYF. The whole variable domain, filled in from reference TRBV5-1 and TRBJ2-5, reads KAGVTQTPRYLIKTRGQQVTLSCSPISGHRSVSWYQQTPGQGLQFLFEYFSETQRNKGNFPGRFSGRQFSNSRSEMNVSTLELGDSALYLCASSQMGGETQYFGPGTRLLVL.

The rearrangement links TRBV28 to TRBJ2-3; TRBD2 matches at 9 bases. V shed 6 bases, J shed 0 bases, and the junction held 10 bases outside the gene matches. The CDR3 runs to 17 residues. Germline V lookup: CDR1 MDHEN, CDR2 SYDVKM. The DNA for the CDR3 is TGTGCCAGCAGCCCTTCCTTAGCGGGAGCTAGCACAGATACGCAGTATTTT. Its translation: CASSPSLAGASTDTQYF.

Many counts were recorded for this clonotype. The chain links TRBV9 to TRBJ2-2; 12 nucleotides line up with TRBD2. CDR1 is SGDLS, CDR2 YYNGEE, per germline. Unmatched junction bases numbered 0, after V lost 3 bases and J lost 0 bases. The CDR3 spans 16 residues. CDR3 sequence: CASSGLAGANTGELFF. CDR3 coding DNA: TGTGCCAGCAGCGGACTAGCGGGGGCGAACACCGGGGAGCTGTTTTTT.

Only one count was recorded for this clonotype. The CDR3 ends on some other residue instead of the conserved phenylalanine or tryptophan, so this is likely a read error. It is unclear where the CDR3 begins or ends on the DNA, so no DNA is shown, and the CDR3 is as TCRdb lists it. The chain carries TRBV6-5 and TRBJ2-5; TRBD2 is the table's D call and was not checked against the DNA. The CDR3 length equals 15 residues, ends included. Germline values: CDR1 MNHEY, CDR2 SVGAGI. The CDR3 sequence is CASSYGRNYGYTFGS.

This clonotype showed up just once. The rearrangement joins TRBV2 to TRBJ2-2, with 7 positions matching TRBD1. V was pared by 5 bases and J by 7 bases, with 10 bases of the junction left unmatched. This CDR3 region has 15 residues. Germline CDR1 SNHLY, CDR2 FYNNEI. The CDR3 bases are TGTGCCAGCAGTCTCGACAGGGAGTCTAGCGGGGAGCTGTTTTTT. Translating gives CASSLDRESSGELFF. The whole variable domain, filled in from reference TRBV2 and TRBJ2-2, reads EPEVTQTPSHQVTQMGQEVILRCVPISNHLYFYWYRQILGQKVEFLVSFYNNEISEKSEIFDDQFSVERPDGSNFTLKIRSTKLEDSAMYFCASSLDRESSGELFFGEGSRLTVL.

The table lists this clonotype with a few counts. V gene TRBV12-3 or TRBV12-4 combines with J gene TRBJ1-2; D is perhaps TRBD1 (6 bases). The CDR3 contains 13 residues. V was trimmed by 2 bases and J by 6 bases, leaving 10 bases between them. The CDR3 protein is CASSLFGQNGYTF. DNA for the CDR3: TGTGCCAGCAGTTTATTTGGACAGAATGGCTACACCTTC.

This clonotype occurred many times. The CDR3, as DNA: TGTGCCAGCAGTGCCCCCAGGACAGGCGCGAACACCGGGGAGCTGTTTTTT. It encodes CASSAPRTGANTGELFF. V usage is TRBV12-3 or TRBV12-4 and J usage is TRBJ2-2, with 7 bases lining up with TRBD1. Trimming cost V 5 bases and J 0 bases; bases outside gene matches: 9. There are 17 residues in the CDR3.

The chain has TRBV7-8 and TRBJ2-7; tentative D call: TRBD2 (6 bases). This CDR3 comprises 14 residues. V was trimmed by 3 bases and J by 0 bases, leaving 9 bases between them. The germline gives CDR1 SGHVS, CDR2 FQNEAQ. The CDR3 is CASSFGGSSYEQYV. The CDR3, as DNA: TGTGCCAGCAGCTTTGGGGGGAGCTCCTACGAGCAGTACGTC.

CDR3 nucleotide sequence: TGCAGCGCCACGGACACCTCAGATACGCAGTATTTT. As protein: CSATDTSDTQYF. This chain connects TRBV29-1 to TRBJ2-3; tentatively, D is TRBD1 (5 bases). Trimming cost V 7 bases and J 4 bases, with 12 bases left between them. Per germline, CDR1 SQVTM and CDR2 ANQGSEA. The CDR3 length is 12 residues.

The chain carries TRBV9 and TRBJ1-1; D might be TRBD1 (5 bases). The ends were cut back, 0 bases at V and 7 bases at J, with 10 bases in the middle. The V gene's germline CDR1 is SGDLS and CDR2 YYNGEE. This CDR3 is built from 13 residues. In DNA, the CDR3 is TGTGCCAGCAGCGTAGCTTCGGGGGGTGAAGCTTTCTTT. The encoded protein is CASSVASGGEAFF.

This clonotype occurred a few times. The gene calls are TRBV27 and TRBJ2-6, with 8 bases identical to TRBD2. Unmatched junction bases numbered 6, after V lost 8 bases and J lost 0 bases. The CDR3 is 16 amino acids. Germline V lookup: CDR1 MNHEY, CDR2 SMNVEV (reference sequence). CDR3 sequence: CASSPRGGSGANVLTF. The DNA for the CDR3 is TGTGCCAGCTCCCCACGGGGGGGCTCTGGGGCCAACGTCCTGACTTTC.

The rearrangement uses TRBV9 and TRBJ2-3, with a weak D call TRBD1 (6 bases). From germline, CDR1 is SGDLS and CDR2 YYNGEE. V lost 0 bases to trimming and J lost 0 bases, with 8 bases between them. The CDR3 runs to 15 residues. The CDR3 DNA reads TGTGCCAGCAGCGTAGGGACAGCTAGCACAGATACGCAGTATTTT. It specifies CASSVGTASTDTQYF.

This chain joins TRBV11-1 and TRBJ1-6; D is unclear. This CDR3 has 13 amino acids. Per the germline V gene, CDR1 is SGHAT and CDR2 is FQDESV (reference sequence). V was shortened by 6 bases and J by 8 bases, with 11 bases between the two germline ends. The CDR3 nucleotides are TGTGCCAGCAGGGCCGGGTCGGATTCACCCCTCCACTTT. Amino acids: CASRAGSDSPLHF.

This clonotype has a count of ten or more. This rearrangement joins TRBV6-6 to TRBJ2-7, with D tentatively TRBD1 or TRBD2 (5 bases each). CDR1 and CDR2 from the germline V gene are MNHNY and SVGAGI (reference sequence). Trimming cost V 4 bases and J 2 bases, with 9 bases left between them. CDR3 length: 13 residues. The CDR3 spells CASSSGPPYEQYF. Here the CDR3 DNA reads TGTGCCAGCAGTTCGGGACCACCCTACGAGCAGTACTTC.

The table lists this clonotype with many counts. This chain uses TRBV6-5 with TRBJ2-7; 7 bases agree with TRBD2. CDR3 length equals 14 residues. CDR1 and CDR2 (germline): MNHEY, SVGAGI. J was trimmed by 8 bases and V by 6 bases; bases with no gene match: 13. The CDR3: CASRSGTAHAQQYF. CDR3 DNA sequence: TGTGCCAGCAGGAGCGGGACCGCCCATGCCCAGCAGTACTTC.

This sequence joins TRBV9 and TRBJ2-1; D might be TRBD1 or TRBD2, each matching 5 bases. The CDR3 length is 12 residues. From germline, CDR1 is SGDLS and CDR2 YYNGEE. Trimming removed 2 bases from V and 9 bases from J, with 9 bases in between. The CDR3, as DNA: TGTGCCAGCAGCGTGAGGGGAATTGAGCAGTTCTTC. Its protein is CASSVRGIEQFF.

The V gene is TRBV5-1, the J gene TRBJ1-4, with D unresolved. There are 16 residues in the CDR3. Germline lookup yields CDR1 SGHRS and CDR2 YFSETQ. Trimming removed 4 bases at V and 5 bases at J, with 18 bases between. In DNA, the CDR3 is TGCGCCAGCAGCGCAACCCCGGGCCAGCCCAATGAAAAACTGTTTTTT. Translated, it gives CASSATPGQPNEKLFF.

CDR3 amino acids: CASSLPFTGDEQFF. The CDR3 bases are TGTGCCAGCAGCCTACCCTTTACAGGGGATGAGCAGTTCTTC. This chain links TRBV7-2 with TRBJ2-1; 7 nucleotides line up with TRBD1. CDR1 and CDR2 from the germline V gene are SGHTA and FQGNSA. With 5 bases clipped from V and 8 bases from J, the junction kept 9 bases outside the gene matches. This CDR3 spans 14 amino acids.

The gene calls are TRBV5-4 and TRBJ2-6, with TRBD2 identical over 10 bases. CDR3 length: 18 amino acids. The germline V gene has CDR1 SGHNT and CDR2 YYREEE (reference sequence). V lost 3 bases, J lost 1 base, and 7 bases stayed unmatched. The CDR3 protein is CASSSLLAGVSGANVLTF. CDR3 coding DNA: TGTGCCAGCAGCTCGCTCCTAGCGGGGGTTTCTGGGGCCAACGTCCTGACTTTC.

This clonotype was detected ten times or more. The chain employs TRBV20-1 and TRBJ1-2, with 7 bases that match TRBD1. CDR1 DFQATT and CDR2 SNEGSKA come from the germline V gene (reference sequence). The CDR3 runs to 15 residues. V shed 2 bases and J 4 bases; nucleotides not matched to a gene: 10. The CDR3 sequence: CSARTRTGAIYGYTF. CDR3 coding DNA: TGCAGTGCTAGAACCCGGACAGGCGCAATCTATGGCTACACCTTC.

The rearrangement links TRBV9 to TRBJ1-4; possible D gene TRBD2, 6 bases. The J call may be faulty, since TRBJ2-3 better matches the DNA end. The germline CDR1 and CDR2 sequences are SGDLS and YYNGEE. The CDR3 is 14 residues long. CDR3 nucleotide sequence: TGTGCCAGCAGCCCCCGATGGGGGGACGATACGCAGTATTTT. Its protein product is CASSPRWGDDTQYF.

The CDR3 sequence: CSVGQGRADTQYF. The CDR3 DNA is TGCAGCGTCGGACAGGGACGGGCGGATACGCAGTATTTT. This chain links TRBV29-1 with TRBJ2-3; 8 nucleotides line up with TRBD1. Germline V CDR1 and CDR2: SQVTM, ANQGSEA. With V trimmed by 6 bases and J by 6 bases, 8 bases remained unmatched. The CDR3 totals 13 residues.

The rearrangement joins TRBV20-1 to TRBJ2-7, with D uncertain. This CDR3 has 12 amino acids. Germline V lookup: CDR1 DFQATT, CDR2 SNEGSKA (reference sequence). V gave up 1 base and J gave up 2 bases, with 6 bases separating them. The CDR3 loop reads CSARGYPYEQYF. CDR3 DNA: TGCAGTGCTAGAGGGTACCCCTACGAGCAGTACTTC.

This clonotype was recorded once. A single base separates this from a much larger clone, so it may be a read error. The CDR3 sequence: CASSLGQGPWDIQYF. The DNA for the CDR3 is TGTGCCAGCAGCTTAGGACAGGGGCCATGGGACATTCAGTACTTC. V gene TRBV7-3 combines with J gene TRBJ2-4, with 9 bases fitting TRBD1. The CDR3 runs to 15 residues. Per the germline V gene, CDR1 is SGHTA and CDR2 is FQGTGA. V lost 2 bases and J lost 8; bases outside the gene matches: 7.

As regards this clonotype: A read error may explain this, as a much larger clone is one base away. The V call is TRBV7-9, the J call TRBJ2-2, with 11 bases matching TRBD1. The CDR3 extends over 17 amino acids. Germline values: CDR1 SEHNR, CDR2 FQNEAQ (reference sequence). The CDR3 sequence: CASSLRTGGEDTGELFF. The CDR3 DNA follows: TGCGCCAGCAGCCTGAGGACAGGGGGCGAGGACACCGGGGAGCTGTTTTTT. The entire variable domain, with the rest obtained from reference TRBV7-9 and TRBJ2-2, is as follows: DTGVSQNPRHKITKRGQNVTFRCDPISEHNRLYWYRQTLGQGPEFLTYFQNEAQLEKSRLLSDRFSAERPKGSFSTLEIQRTEQGDSAMYLCASSLRTGGEDTGELFFGEGSRLTVL.